The 15 T cell receptor beta chains below come from one sample, sequenced in a study of technical replicates of blood from a handful of donors (dated by TCRdb to the late 2010s). The library was produced with the immunoSEQ multiplex PCR assay. What TCRdb holds here is the immuneACCESS table cut down to in-frame rearrangements. Part of the clones is not present; checked against another copy, under half of the missing clones reflect an unresolved V gene, and the others are unexplained. The sample table contains some 56,000 clones; only one count was recorded for 93% of them. The top ten clonotypes cover around 4% of the sample. Sequencing was carried out using PBMCs. These receptors were obtained from a human donor in good health. Some clones in this sample may be carry-over from other donors' samples.

The gene calls are TRBV7-9 and TRBJ2-2, with TRBD2 matching over 7 bases. The J segment lost 1 base and the V segment lost 5 bases, leaving 7 bases of the junction unmatched. The length of the CDR3 is 16 residues. The germline V gene encodes CDR1 SEHNR and CDR2 FQNEAQ (reference sequence). The CDR3 nucleotides read TGTGCCAGCAGCCCCCGCCTAGCGGAGAACACCGGGGAGCTGTTTTTT. Translation gives CASSPRLAENTGELFF.

The chain is built from TRBV7-8 and TRBJ2-7, with TRBD2 as a possible D gene (6 bases). The CDR3 totals 15 residues. CDR1 SGHVS and CDR2 FQNEAQ come from the germline V gene. Trimming cost V 5 bases and J 2 bases, with 16 bases left between them. The CDR3: CASSLRGLQTYEQYF. The CDR3 coding sequence is TGTGCCAGCAGCCTTAGGGGACTGCAGACCTACGAGCAGTACTTC.

V and J are TRBV19 and TRBJ2-1; D perhaps matches TRBD2 (5 bases). Between the trimmed V and J ends, which lost 4 bases and 9 bases, there was a span of 10 bases. Germline V gene lookup returns CDR1 LNHDA and CDR2 SQIVND (reference sequence). There are 12 residues in the CDR3. Written as DNA, the CDR3 is TGTGCCAGTAGTACCGGAGGATTTGAGCAGTTCTTC. Protein product: CASSTGGFEQFF.

V and J are TRBV5-6 and TRBJ1-2, with a weak D call TRBD1 (6 bases). The germline V gene encodes CDR1 SGHDT and CDR2 YYEEEE. V was clipped by 4 bases and J by 3 bases, with 16 bases between them. The CDR3 has 15 amino acids. CDR3 residues: CASSTRGAKHYGYTF. The CDR3 DNA reads as TGTGCCAGCAGCACTCGGGGGGCAAAGCACTATGGCTACACCTTC.

The table lists this clone with a few counts. J is TRBJ1-1 and V is TRBV4-3; D not resolved. The CDR3 is 13 residues long. V was cut by 4 bases and J by 4 bases, with 10 bases left in between. Germline V lookup: CDR1 LGHNA, CDR2 YSLEER. CDR3 amino acids: CASSPRLGTEAFF. The DNA for the CDR3 is TGCGCCAGCAGCCCGCGACTGGGCACTGAAGCTTTCTTT.

The V and J genes are TRBV4-1 and TRBJ2-3; 11 bases are a match to TRBD2. Germline CDR1 and CDR2: MGHRA and YSYEKL. The CDR3 totals 18 residues. V shed 1 base and J 9 bases; nucleotides not matched to a gene: 15. CDR3 protein: CASSQARSSGGLKTTQYF. DNA for the CDR3: TGCGCCAGCAGCCAAGCAAGATCTAGCGGGGGGCTTAAAACAACGCAGTATTTT.

The J gene is TRBJ1-3, the V gene TRBV4-3; TRBD1 matches at 10 bases. Germline-derived CDR1 and CDR2 are LGHNA and YSLEER. Losses at the gene ends were 3 bases for V and 4 bases for J; bases not matched to a gene: 3. The CDR3 loop spans 15 amino acids. CDR3 sequence reads: CASSQTGGLGNTIYF. CDR3 DNA: TGCGCCAGCAGCCAGACAGGGGGCTTGGGAAACACCATATATTTT.

Only one count was recorded for this clone. The V and J genes are TRBV18 and TRBJ2-5; TRBD1 aligns across 7 bases. The CDR3 is 13 amino acids. Germline-derived CDR1 and CDR2 are KGHSH and LQKENI. J lost 3 bases, V lost 4 bases, and 2 bases had no gene match. The CDR3 here is CASSLGQKETQYF. CDR3 sequence (DNA): TGTGCCAGCTCACTGGGACAGAAAGAGACCCAGTACTTC.

The gene calls are TRBV15 and TRBJ2-1, with D maybe TRBD1 (5 bases). Per germline, CDR1 LNHNV and CDR2 YYDKDF (reference sequence). V lost 1 base and J lost 7, with 14 bases in between. This CDR3 is built from 15 residues. CDR3 in DNA: TGTGCCACCAGCAGAGTAGGCCAGGGCCGAAATGAGCAGTTCTTC. Translating gives CATSRVGQGRNEQFF.

This clone was observed once. The gene calls are TRBV2 and TRBJ1-1; TRBD1 aligns across 7 bases. This CDR3 region has 16 residues. CDR1 and CDR2 (germline): SNHLY, FYNNEI. The V segment lost 4 bases and the J segment 0 bases; nucleotides outside the gene matches: 8. CDR3 loop: CASSVRDSRLNTEAFF. DNA for the CDR3: TGTGCCAGCAGTGTGCGGGACAGCCGATTGAACACTGAAGCTTTCTTT.

The chain couples TRBV6-5 to TRBJ2-5; the match to TRBD1 covers 8 bases. Per germline, CDR1 MNHEY and CDR2 SVGAGI. V was clipped by 6 bases and J by 2 bases; unmatched bases: 8. This CDR3 spans 15 amino acids. The CDR3 loop is CASRSGGLGQETQYF. CDR3 nucleotides: TGTGCCAGCAGGTCAGGGGGCTTGGGACAAGAGACCCAGTACTTC.

The chain uses TRBV6-6 and TRBJ2-6; D gene unclear. Germline loops: CDR1 MNHNY, CDR2 SVGAGI (reference sequence). V dropped 10 bases and J dropped 0 bases, with 10 bases sitting between them. The CDR3 loop spans 14 amino acids. The CDR3 loop reads CATILSSGANVLTF. CDR3 bases: TGTGCCACCATCCTGAGCTCTGGGGCCAACGTCCTGACTTTC.

The gene calls are TRBV4-1 and TRBJ2-3; 7 nucleotides match TRBD2. V trimming: 1 base; J trimming: 3 bases; junction bases outside the gene matches: 7. CDR3 size: 16 residues. The germline CDR1 and CDR2 sequences are MGHRA and YSYEKL. CDR3 bases: TGCGCCAGCAGCCAAGTTCGCGGGAGTAGAACAGATACGCAGTATTTT. It is translated as CASSQVRGSRTDTQYF.

V usage is TRBV5-5 and J usage is TRBJ1-5; TRBD1 aligns across 7 bases. Germline V gene data show CDR1 as SGHKS and CDR2 as YYEKEE (reference sequence). The CDR3 contains 15 residues. Trimming at V came to 0 bases and at J to 7 bases, leaving 7 bases not matched to a gene. The CDR3 sequence is CASSLATGQVQPQHF. DNA of the CDR3: TGTGCCAGCAGCTTGGCCACAGGACAGGTACAGCCCCAGCATTTT.

This chain uses TRBV11-2 with TRBJ2-7; 7 nucleotides agree with TRBD1. V shed 1 base and J 5 bases; nucleotides not matched to a gene: 5. The germline V gene encodes CDR1 SGHAT and CDR2 FQNNGV. The CDR3 sequence is 14 residues long. CDR3 residues: CASSLGQGFDEQYF. In DNA form, the CDR3 reads TGTGCCAGCAGCTTAGGACAGGGTTTTGACGAGCAGTACTTC.